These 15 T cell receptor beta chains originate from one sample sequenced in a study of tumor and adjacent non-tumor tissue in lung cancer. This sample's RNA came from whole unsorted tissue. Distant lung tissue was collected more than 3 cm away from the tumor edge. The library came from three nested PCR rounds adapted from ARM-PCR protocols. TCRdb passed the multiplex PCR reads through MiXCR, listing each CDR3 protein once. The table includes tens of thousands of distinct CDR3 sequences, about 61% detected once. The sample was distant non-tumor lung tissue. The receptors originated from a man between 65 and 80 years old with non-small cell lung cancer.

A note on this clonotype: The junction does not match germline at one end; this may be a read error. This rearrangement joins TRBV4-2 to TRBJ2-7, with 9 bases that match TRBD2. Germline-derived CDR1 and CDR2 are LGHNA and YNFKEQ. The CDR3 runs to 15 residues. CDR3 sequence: CDSSKDSGSSYEQYF. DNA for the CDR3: TGTGACAGCAGCAAAGATAGCGGGAGCTCCTACGAGCAGTACTTC.

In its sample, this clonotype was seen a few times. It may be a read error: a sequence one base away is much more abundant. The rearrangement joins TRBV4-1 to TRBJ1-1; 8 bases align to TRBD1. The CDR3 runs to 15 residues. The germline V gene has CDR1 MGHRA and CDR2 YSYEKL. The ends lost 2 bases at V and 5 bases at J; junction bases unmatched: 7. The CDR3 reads CASSQTGGLGTEAFF. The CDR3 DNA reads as TGCGCCAGCAGCCAAACAGGGGGGTTGGGGACTGAAGCTTTCTTT.

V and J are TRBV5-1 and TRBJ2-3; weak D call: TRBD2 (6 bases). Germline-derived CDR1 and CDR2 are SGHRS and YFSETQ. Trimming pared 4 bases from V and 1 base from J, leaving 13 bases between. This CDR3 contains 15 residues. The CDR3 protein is CASSRTNGRTDTQYF. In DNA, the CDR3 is TGCGCCAGCAGCCGGACTAACGGCCGCACAGATACGCAGTATTTT.

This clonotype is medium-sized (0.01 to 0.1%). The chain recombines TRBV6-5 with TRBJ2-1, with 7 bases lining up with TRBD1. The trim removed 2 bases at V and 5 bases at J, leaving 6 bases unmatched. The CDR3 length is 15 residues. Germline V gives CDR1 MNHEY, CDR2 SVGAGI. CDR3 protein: CASSYVAGGNNEQFF. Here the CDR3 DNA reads TGTGCCAGCAGTTACGTGGCAGGGGGAAACAATGAGCAGTTCTTC.

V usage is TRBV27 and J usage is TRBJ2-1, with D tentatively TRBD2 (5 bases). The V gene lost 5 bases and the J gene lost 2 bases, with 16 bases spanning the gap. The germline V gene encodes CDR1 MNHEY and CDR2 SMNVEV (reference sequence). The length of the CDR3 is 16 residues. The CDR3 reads CASSTRAAVAYNEQFF. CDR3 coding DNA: TGTGCCAGCAGTACCCGAGCGGCGGTCGCCTACAATGAGCAGTTCTTC.

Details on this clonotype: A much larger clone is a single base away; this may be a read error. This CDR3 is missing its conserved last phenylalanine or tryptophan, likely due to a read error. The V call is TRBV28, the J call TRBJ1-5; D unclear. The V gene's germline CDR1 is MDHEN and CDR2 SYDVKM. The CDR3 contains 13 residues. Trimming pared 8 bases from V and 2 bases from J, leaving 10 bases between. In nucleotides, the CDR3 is TGTGCCAGCGGGCGGGAGGGCAATCAGCCCCAGCATTAT. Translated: CASGREGNQPQHY.

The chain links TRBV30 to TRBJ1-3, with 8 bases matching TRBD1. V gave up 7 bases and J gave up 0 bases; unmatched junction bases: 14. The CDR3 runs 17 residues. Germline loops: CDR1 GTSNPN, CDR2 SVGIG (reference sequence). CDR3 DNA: TGTGCCTCATTCCACAAGGGACAGGCCAACTCTGGAAACACCATATATTTT. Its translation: CASFHKGQANSGNTIYF.

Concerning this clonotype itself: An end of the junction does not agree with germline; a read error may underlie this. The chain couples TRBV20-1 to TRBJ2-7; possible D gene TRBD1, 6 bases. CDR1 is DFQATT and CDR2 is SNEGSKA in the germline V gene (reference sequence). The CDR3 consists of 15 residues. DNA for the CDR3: TGCAGTGCTAGAGCCCTCTGGACAGAGGTCTACGAGCAATACTTC. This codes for CSARALWTEVYEQYF.

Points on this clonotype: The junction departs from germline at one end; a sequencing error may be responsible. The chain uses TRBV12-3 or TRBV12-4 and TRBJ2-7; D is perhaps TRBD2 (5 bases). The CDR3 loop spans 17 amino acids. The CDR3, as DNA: TGTGCTAGCAGTTTAGCGCACGAGGGCCTCGATCGGGGCGAGCAGTACTTC. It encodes CASSLAHEGLDRGEQYF.

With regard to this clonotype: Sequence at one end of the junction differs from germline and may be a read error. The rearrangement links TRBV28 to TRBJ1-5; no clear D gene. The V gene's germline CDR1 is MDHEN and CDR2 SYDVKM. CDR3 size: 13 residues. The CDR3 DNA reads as TGTGTCAGCAGACCCCGGGACAATCAGCCCCAGCATTTT. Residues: CVSRPRDNQPQHF. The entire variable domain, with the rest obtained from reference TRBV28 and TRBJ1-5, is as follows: DVKVTQSSRYLVKRTGEKVFLECVQDMDHENMFWYRQDPGLGLRLIYFSYDVKMKEKGDIPEGYSVSREKKERFSLILESASTNQTSMYLCVSRPRDNQPQHFGDGTRLSIL.

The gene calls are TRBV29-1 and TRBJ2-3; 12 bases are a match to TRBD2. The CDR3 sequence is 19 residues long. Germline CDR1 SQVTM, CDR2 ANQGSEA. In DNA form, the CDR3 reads TGCAACGGCCAACTGAGGTCTAGCGGGAGGGGTTGGGTAACAGATACGCAGTATTTT. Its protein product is CNGQLRSSGRGWVTDTQYF.

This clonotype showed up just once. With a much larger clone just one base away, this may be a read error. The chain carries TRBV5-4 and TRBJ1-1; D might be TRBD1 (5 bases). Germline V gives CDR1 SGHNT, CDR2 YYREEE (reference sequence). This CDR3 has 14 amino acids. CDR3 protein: CASSFNWDGTETFF. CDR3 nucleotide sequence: TGTGCCAGCAGCTTCAATTGGGACGGCACTGAAACTTTCTTT.

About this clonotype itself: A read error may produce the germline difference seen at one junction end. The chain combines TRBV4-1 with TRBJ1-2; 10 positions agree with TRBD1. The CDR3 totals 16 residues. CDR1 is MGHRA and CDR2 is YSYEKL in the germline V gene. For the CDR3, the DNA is TGCGCCAGCAGCCATACCCGGGACAGGGGTGGATATGGCTACGCGTTC. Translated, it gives CASSHTRDRGGYGYAF.

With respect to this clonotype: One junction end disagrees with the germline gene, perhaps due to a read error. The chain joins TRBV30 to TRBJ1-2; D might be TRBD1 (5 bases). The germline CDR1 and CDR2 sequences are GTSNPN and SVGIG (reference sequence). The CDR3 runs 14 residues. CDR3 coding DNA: TGTACCTGGAGTGTACGGGGGGGGGATAGTGGCTACACCTTC. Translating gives CTWSVRGGDSGYTF.

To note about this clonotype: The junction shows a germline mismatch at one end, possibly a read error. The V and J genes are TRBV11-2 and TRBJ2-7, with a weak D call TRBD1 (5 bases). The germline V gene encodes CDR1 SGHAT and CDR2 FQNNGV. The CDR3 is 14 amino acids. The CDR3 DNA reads TGTACCAGCAGCTTAGGTGACAGAAACTATGAGCAGTACTTC. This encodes CTSSLGDRNYEQYF. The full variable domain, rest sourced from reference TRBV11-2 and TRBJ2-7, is EAGVAQSPRYKIIEKRQSVAFWCNPISGHATLYWYQQILGQGPKLLIQFQNNGVVDDSQLPKDRFSAERLKGVDSTLKIQPAKLEDSAVYLCTSSLGDRNYEQYFGPGTRLTVT.